This TCR beta chain was documented in a study of metastatic and nonmetastatic thyroid tumors. Patients were all untreated before their thyroid surgery. TCRdb used MiXCR to call clones anew from the PCR reads. The sample comprises around 13,000 clones, 23% of which are singletons, and around 12% rests with the top ten. In germline, CDR1 is MNHNS, CDR2 SASEGT. J was trimmed by 0 bases and V by 6 bases; bases with no gene match: 8. The CDR3 runs 15 residues. The V and J genes are TRBV6-1 and TRBJ2-7, with 7 bases identical to TRBD2. This TCR was recovered from a female donor with papillary thyroid cancer or a benign thyroid nodule (not recorded which). Some clones in this sample may be carry-over from other donors' samples. Sequences were obtained from adjacent normal tissue. CDR3 DNA: TGTGCCAGCAGCCGAACTAGCGCGGTCTCCTACGAGCAGTACTTC. It is translated as CASSRTSAVSYEQYF.